This entry describes one TCR beta chain. This clonotype was seen ten or more times. The antigen it binds to is not known. Within one base of it there is no much larger clone, and no base qualities were kept. The data originate from a study of T cells in Graves' hyperthyroidism and ophthalmopathy (dated by TCRdb to the late 2010s). Study-wide context: Peripheral blood samples were taken at initial diagnosis, before any treatment was given. TCR V-J signatures able to tell the groups apart were searched for in a discovery cohort of 90 to 100 patients, of whom more than 40 had Graves' ophthalmopathy and roughly 58 had stable Graves' hyperthyroidism. Prospective prediction of ophthalmopathy was tested in an independent validation cohort of 18 to 20 hyperthyroidism patients and some 17 patients who later progressed to ophthalmopathy. The approximately 100 discovery patients were divided at random into training and test sets in a 7:3 ratio. Thyroid tissue and blood T-cell repertoires from six Graves' hyperthyroidism patients were also compared in the study. Following sampling, methimazole starting at 30 mg daily was given to hyperthyroidism patients, and high-dose intravenous methylprednisolone was given to ophthalmopathy patients. The paper reports TCR Vbeta CDR3 sequencing of 130 to 150 peripheral blood samples: approximately 41 ophthalmopathy, under 85 hyperthyroidism and approximately 17 progressor patients.

Graves' hyperthyroidism was defined as stable when no progression to ophthalmopathy occurred over 18 months of follow-up. Hyperthyroidism patients were newly diagnosed, with disease duration under 2 months, and aged 18 to 65 years. The study excluded patients with uncontrolled infections, other autoimmune diseases, pregnancy or lactation. Diagnoses relied on clinical symptoms, serum thyroxine and TRAb, thyroid ultrasound and orbital computed tomography. Ficoll-Paque density gradient centrifugation was used to isolate PBMCs from 8 to 10 ml of fresh peripheral blood. Total RNA was extracted using Trizol reagent, and RNA quality was assessed on an Agilent 2100 Bioanalyzer. The TCR beta CDR3 regions were amplified from RNA transcripts. For the first round of RT-PCR on the TCR CDR3, the HTBI primer set was used together with the Qiagen OneStep RT-PCR kit. The libraries were constructed in a second round of multiplex PCR and then size-selected and purified. The libraries were sequenced on an Illumina HiSeq2000 using paired-end 100 bp reads. As for how the authors treated the data: SOAPnuke was used to process the raw data, throwing out any read that contained adapters or uncalled bases, had a mean Phred below 15, or lacked an exact constant-primer or identifier match. COPE v1.2.5 was used to merge high-quality paired reads, and clonotypes were defined as unique nucleotide sequences. Clonotypes were aligned to IMGT TRBV, TRBD and TRBJ reference segments using MiTCR v1.1. Only V-J combinations with frequency above 0.0001, covering 99% to 99.2% of repertoires, were analysed. A TCS score was defined as the ratio of F50 (clonal expansion) to E x V (chaos), with BLOSUM62-based TCRdist applied between CDR3 peptides within each V-J. Welch's t-statistics and random forest reduced 450 to 600 V-J features to 10 to 15, which were used in a naive Bayes classifier (R e1071). In TCRdb, the public reads were trimmed at Q25 with fastp and aligned with MiXCR, with productive beta chains retained. Entries that share a CDR3 protein sequence are merged under the most common genes and DNA. TCRdb, not the authors, supplied the V and J calls. Here the sample has about 420,000 distinct CDR3 sequences; roughly an eighth occur a single time. The leading ten clones occupy more than 4.5% of the sample.

The CDR1 and CDR2 encoded by the germline V gene are MNHNS and SASEGT. Its CDR3 holds 15 amino acids, cysteine through phenylalanine. CDR3 DNA is the only sequence kept; it has 45 bases, read in frame from the first base. V loses 6 bases of germline sequence and J loses 5 bases, and the interval between the two ends is 19 bases. The research as a whole found: A 13 V-J signature model separated ophthalmopathy from stable hyperthyroidism, with approximately 86% sensitivity and 81% to 83% specificity in cross-validation and 80%/75% in testing. Most expanded thyroid clonotypes (frequency above 0.001) were also detected in blood, suggesting blood repertoires may reflect thyroid immune responses. In validation, progression to ophthalmopathy was predicted by the model with 70% to 71% sensitivity and nearly 75% specificity, a median of approximately 6.5 months before onset. Sample size was not statistically predetermined, and investigators were not blinded to group allocation.

Sequencing was carried out using blood. This TCR was sampled from a woman aged 18-29 years with Graves' hyperthyroidism. The sequence links TRBV6-1 to TRBJ1-2, and TRBD1 may be the D gene, going by 5 matching bases. CDR3 region: CASSRREGTMYGYTF. The DNA sequence reads TGTGCCAGCAGCCGCCGGGAGGGGACGATGTATGGCTACACCTTC.